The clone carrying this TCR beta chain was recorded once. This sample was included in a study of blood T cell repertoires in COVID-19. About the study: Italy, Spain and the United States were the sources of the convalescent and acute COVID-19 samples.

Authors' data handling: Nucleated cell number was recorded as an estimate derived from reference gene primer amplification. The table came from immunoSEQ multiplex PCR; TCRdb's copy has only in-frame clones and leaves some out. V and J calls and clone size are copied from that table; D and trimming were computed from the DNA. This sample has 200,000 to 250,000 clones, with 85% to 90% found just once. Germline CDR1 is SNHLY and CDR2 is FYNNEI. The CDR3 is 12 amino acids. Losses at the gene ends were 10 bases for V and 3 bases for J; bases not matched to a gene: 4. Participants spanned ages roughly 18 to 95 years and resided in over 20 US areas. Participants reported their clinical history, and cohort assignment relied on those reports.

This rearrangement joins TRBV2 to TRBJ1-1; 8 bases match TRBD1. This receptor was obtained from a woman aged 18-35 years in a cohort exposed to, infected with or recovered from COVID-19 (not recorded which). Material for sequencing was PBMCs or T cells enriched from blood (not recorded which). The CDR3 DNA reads TGTGCCAACGACAGGGGAGACACTGAAGCTTTCTTT. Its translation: CANDRGDTEAFF.